The clone carrying this T cell receptor beta chain was counted a few times. Assay used: immunoSEQ multiplex PCR; TCRdb lists only in-frame clones, some missing. The sample holds about 52,000 clones, about four fifths seen once. Germline-derived CDR1 and CDR2 are SEHNR and FQNEAQ (reference sequence). The CDR3 extends over 14 amino acids. Trimming shortened V by 5 bases and J by 7 bases, and 15 bases separated the two germline ends. This entry belongs to a study of blood T cell repertoires in COVID-19. Study-level background: Whether acute or convalescent, the COVID-19 samples came from the United States, Italy and Spain. T cells, B-cell-depleted T cells, or PBMCs provided the cDNA or gDNA that served as material.

Sequenced: peripheral blood. The rearrangement joins TRBV7-9 to TRBJ2-1; TRBD1 might be the D (6 bases). This TCR was sampled from a woman of 80 years or more with COVID-19, enrolled during active disease. The CDR3 reads CASSLSGDSNEQFF. As DNA, the CDR3 is TGTGCCAGCAGCCTCTCAGGGGATTCGAATGAGCAGTTCTTC. The whole variable domain, filled in from reference TRBV7-9 and TRBJ2-1, reads DTGVSQNPRHKITKRGQNVTFRCDPISEHNRLYWYRQTLGQGPEFLTYFQNEAQLEKSRLLSDRFSAERPKGSFSTLEIQRTEQGDSAMYLCASSLSGDSNEQFFGPGTRLTVL.